This passage covers 29 T cell receptor beta chains from one sample sequenced in a study of blood T cells in healthy people across ages. Primed by a sample-barcoded 5' primer and a J-beta primer mix, a second PCR proceeded for about 6 to 11 cycles. TCRdb fed the 5' RACE reads into MiXCR, producing one record per CDR3 protein. Of around 1,100,000 distinct CDR3 sequences in the sample, more than 30% were seen once. The sample comprised blood. The origin of the receptors is a man aged 18 to 29 in good health.

The table lists this clonotype with a few counts. The genes are TRBV7-2 and TRBJ1-6; D is perhaps TRBD1 (6 bases). Germline CDR1 is SGHTA and CDR2 is FQGNSA. Trimming pared 5 bases from V and 9 bases from J, leaving 14 bases between. This CDR3 comprises 14 residues. CDR3 in DNA: TGTGCCAGCAGCCCGGGACACTCCACTTCACCCCTCCACTTT. Translated: CASSPGHSTSPLHF.

Only a few counts were recorded for this clonotype. The chain has TRBV6-2 or TRBV6-3 and TRBJ2-2; 8 bases match TRBD2. Germline trimming cut 1 base from V and 6 bases from J; bases unmatched to any gene: 7. Germline V CDR1 and CDR2: MNHEY, SVGEGT. There are 16 residues in the CDR3. The CDR3 spells CASSYFRGGISGELFF. In DNA, the CDR3 is TGTGCCAGCAGTTACTTTCGGGGGGGGATATCCGGGGAGCTGTTTTTT.

The chain carries TRBV4-2 and TRBJ1-2; D is ambiguous. The length of the CDR3 is 16 residues. The germline V gene has CDR1 LGHNA and CDR2 YNFKEQ. Trimming pared 2 bases from V and 3 bases from J, leaving 16 bases between. This chain's CDR3 is CASSQSTQKSDYGYTF. The CDR3 DNA reads TGTGCCAGCAGCCAAAGCACCCAAAAGTCAGACTATGGCTACACCTTC.

This clonotype showed up just a few times. This chain links TRBV4-3 with TRBJ1-5; TRBD1 might be the D (5 bases). The germline V and J ends were trimmed by 4 bases and 3 bases, with 13 bases remaining between them. The CDR3 contains 15 residues. Germline V gives CDR1 LGHNA, CDR2 YSLEER. CDR3 nucleotides: TGCGCCAGCAGCCCAGGGACGGCTTACAATCAGCCCCAGCATTTT. Translated, it gives CASSPGTAYNQPQHF.

The chain has TRBV6-6 and TRBJ2-2; 10 bases agree with TRBD1. This CDR3 has 16 amino acids. In germline, CDR1 is MNHNY, CDR2 SVGAGI (reference sequence). V lost 6 bases and J lost 2; bases outside the gene matches: 6. This chain's CDR3 is CASSPGTGVNTGELFF. In nucleotides, the CDR3 is TGTGCCAGCAGCCCCGGGACAGGGGTTAACACCGGGGAGCTGTTTTTT.

CDR3 sequence reads: CASRGQAFDGYTF. For the CDR3, the DNA is TGTGCCAGCAGAGGGCAGGCCTTCGATGGCTACACCTTC. V usage is TRBV4-2 and J usage is TRBJ1-2; no reliable D call. This CDR3 contains 13 residues. Germline V CDR1 and CDR2: LGHNA, YNFKEQ. V was cut by 6 bases and J by 6 bases, with 14 bases left in between.

This clonotype was detected once. The chain carries TRBV29-1 and TRBJ2-5; D is possibly TRBD1 (5 bases). The closer fit of TRBJ2-1 to the DNA end suggests the J call may be wrong. CDR3 length: 13 amino acids. The germline V gene encodes CDR1 SQVTM and CDR2 ANQGSEA. The CDR3 region has the DNA TGCAGCGTTGTACAACAGGCCCAAGAGACCCAGTTCTTC. It is translated as CSVVQQAQETQFF.

The rearrangement links TRBV20-1 to TRBJ2-7; D is perhaps TRBD1 (5 bases). This CDR3 contains 12 residues. Trimming shortened V by 7 bases and J by 0 bases, and 10 bases separated the two germline ends. Per germline, CDR1 DFQATT and CDR2 SNEGSKA (reference sequence). The CDR3 protein is CSGDSLSYEQYF. CDR3 nucleotide sequence: TGCAGTGGAGACAGCCTCTCCTACGAGCAGTACTTC.

The chain uses TRBV7-9 and TRBJ1-1; D call uncertain. The ends were cut back, 0 bases at V and 2 bases at J, with 10 bases in the middle. This CDR3 is 15 amino acids long. The germline V gene has CDR1 SEHNR and CDR2 FQNEAQ (reference sequence). The CDR3, as DNA: TGTGCCAGCAGCTTAGCTGTAACACTTAACACTGAAGCTTTCTTT. It codes for CASSLAVTLNTEAFF.

This clonotype showed up just a few times. The rearrangement links TRBV7-2 to TRBJ1-2; 9 bases agree with TRBD1. The trim removed 0 bases at V and 7 bases at J, leaving 3 bases unmatched. This CDR3 is 14 amino acids long. Germline CDR1 reads SGHTA; CDR2 reads FQGNSA. As DNA, the CDR3 is TGTGCCAGCAGCTTAGCAACGACAGGGGGTGGCTACACCTTC. Protein sequence: CASSLATTGGGYTF.

The gene calls are TRBV29-1 and TRBJ2-1, with a possible D match to TRBD1 (5 bases). V was clipped by 0 bases and J by 9 bases, with 15 bases between them. Germline V CDR1 and CDR2: SQVTM, ANQGSEA. The length of the CDR3 is 14 residues. The CDR3 here is CSVEDPSRASEQFF. CDR3 nucleotides: TGCAGCGTTGAAGATCCGAGCAGGGCCAGTGAGCAGTTCTTC.

J is TRBJ1-2 and V is TRBV4-3; TRBD1 aligns across 8 bases. The V segment lost 4 bases and the J segment 5 bases; nucleotides outside the gene matches: 9. Germline lookup yields CDR1 LGHNA and CDR2 YSLEER. The CDR3 totals 15 residues. CDR3 amino acids: CASSPSGQDIYGYTF. In DNA, the CDR3 is TGCGCCAGCAGCCCATCGGGACAGGACATATATGGCTACACCTTC.

V and J are TRBV29-1 and TRBJ2-5; D is ambiguous. Between the trimmed V and J ends, which lost 6 bases and 2 bases, there was a span of 10 bases. There are 12 residues in the CDR3. Germline-derived CDR1 and CDR2 are SQVTM and ANQGSEA. The CDR3 region is CSVRVSQETQYF. In DNA form, the CDR3 reads TGCAGCGTCCGTGTGTCGCAAGAGACCCAGTACTTC.

This clonotype occurred many times. The rearrangement joins TRBV20-1 to TRBJ2-1, with D possibly being TRBD1 (7 bases). The germline gives CDR1 DFQATT, CDR2 SNEGSKA (reference sequence). The V end was cut by 1 base, the J end by 6 bases, with 25 bases between. The CDR3 is made up of 18 amino acids. CDR3 protein: CSARGDREVAARPNEQFF. The CDR3, as DNA: TGCAGTGCTAGAGGCGACAGGGAGGTAGCAGCTCGGCCCAATGAGCAGTTCTTC.

This chain links TRBV9 with TRBJ2-5, with 11 positions matching TRBD2. CDR1 SGDLS and CDR2 YYNGEE come from the germline V gene. Trimming cost V 0 bases and J 5 bases; bases outside gene matches: 6. The CDR3 extends over 16 amino acids. DNA for the CDR3: TGTGCCAGCAGCGTAGGGGGACTAGCGGTAGAGGAGACCCAGTACTTC. The encoded protein is CASSVGGLAVEETQYF.

The V and J genes are TRBV5-4 and TRBJ2-7; D is ambiguous. Germline assignment: CDR1 SGHNT and CDR2 YYREEE (reference sequence). Trimming removed 4 bases at V and 3 bases at J, with 8 bases between. This CDR3 has 12 residues. CDR3 DNA: TGTGCCAGCAGCCGAGTGGGCTACGAGCAGTACTTC. Protein: CASSRVGYEQYF. The variable domain in full, completed from reference TRBV5-4 and TRBJ2-7, reads ETGVTQSPTHLIKTRGQQVTLRCSSQSGHNTVSWYQQALGQGPQFIFQYYREEENGRGNFPPRFSGLQFPNYSSELNVNALELDDSALYLCASSRVGYEQYFGPGTRLTVT.

This clonotype was seen just once. The chain carries TRBV28 and TRBJ2-3; 10 bases match TRBD1. With 7 bases clipped from V and 3 bases from J, the junction kept 7 bases outside the gene matches. The CDR3 is 15 amino acids. Germline lookup yields CDR1 MDHEN and CDR2 SYDVKM. CDR3 sequence reads: CASNPDRGPTDTQYF. CDR3 nucleotides: TGTGCCAGCAACCCAGACAGGGGGCCGACAGATACGCAGTATTTT. Complete variable domain (other parts from reference TRBV28 and TRBJ2-3): DVKVTQSSRYLVKRTGEKVFLECVQDMDHENMFWYRQDPGLGLRLIYFSYDVKMKEKGDIPEGYSVSREKKERFSLILESASTNQTSMYLCASNPDRGPTDTQYFGPGTRLTVL.

The J gene is TRBJ1-5, the V gene TRBV6-2 or TRBV6-3; D uncertain. The CDR3 loop spans 15 amino acids. V lost 1 base and J 2 bases, leaving 9 bases between the germline ends. CDR1 and CDR2 from the germline V gene are MNHEY and SVGEGT. CDR3 sequence: CASSYFDGRNQPQHF. The CDR3 DNA follows: TGTGCCAGCAGTTACTTCGATGGACGCAATCAGCCCCAGCATTTT.

This clonotype occurred once. The chain recombines TRBV29-1 with TRBJ2-2; the match to TRBD2 covers 9 bases. The V segment lost 3 bases and the J segment 6 bases; nucleotides outside the gene matches: 5. The CDR3 is made up of 14 amino acids. The germline V gene encodes CDR1 SQVTM and CDR2 ANQGSEA. CDR3 sequence (DNA): TGCAGCGTTGAGGCTAGCGGGGAGGCCGGGGAGCTGTTTTTT. Protein: CSVEASGEAGELFF.

This clonotype appeared many times. The chain is built from TRBV10-3 and TRBJ2-3; D is ambiguous. V was cut by 3 bases and J by 3 bases, with 7 bases left in between. The length of the CDR3 is 13 residues. CDR1 ENHRY and CDR2 SYGVKD come from the germline V gene. CDR3 sequence: CAISERLTDTQYF. Written as DNA, the CDR3 is TGTGCCATCAGTGAAAGGCTTACAGATACGCAGTATTTT.

This clonotype was counted between two and nine times. V is TRBV7-2 and J is TRBJ2-1, with a weak D call TRBD1 (8 bases). V lost 2 bases and J 6 bases, leaving 14 bases between the germline ends. The CDR3 spans 15 residues. Germline-derived CDR1 and CDR2 are SGHTA and FQGNSA. The CDR3 coding sequence is TGTGCCAGCAGCTTACAACAGGGGGGGGGCAATGAGCAGTTCTTC. Amino acid sequence: CASSLQQGGGNEQFF.

V gene TRBV19 combines with J gene TRBJ1-5, with 7 positions matching TRBD1. Germline CDR1 LNHDA, CDR2 SQIVND (reference sequence). The junction had 2 bases not matched to a gene; V was cut back by 7 bases and J by 5 bases. The CDR3 loop spans 12 amino acids. Here the CDR3 reads CASNTGDQPQHF. CDR3 sequence (DNA): TGTGCCAGTAATACAGGGGATCAGCCCCAGCATTTT.

Comments on this clonotype: With a much larger clone just one base away, this may be a read error. The J gene is TRBJ1-2, the V gene TRBV2; perhaps TRBD1 as D (6 bases). CDR3 size: 13 residues. Looked up from germline, CDR1 is SNHLY and CDR2 is FYNNEI. CDR3 residues: CANSGRDTYGYTF. The CDR3 coding sequence is TGTGCCAACAGTGGCCGGGACACCTATGGCTACACCTTC.

This clonotype was detected ten times or more. The rearrangement uses TRBV12-3 or TRBV12-4 and TRBJ2-3; a weak D match, TRBD2 (5 bases). This CDR3 is 14 amino acids long. V lost 3 bases and J lost 4, with 11 bases in between. CDR3 sequence (DNA): TGTGCCAGCAGTTTGTCCCCCGGGGCAGATACGCAGTATTTT. This encodes CASSLSPGADTQYF.

This clonotype was picked up one time. The rearrangement links TRBV3-1 to TRBJ1-2; no clear D. Germline CDR1 reads LGHDT; CDR2 reads YNNKEL (reference sequence). Trimming took 5 bases from V and 5 from J, leaving 18 bases between them. The CDR3 has 15 amino acids. The CDR3 reads CASSSGAAASYGYTF. In nucleotides, the CDR3 is TGTGCCAGCAGCTCCGGCGCAGCAGCTTCGTATGGCTACACCTTC.

This clonotype turned up a few times. The chain is built from TRBV9 and TRBJ2-2, with 11 nucleotides matching TRBD2. The trim removed 3 bases at V and 4 bases at J, leaving 11 bases unmatched. The germline gives CDR1 SGDLS, CDR2 YYNGEE. The length of the CDR3 is 18 residues. The CDR3 region is CASSAALAGARFTGELFF. CDR3 nucleotide sequence: TGTGCCAGCAGCGCAGCACTAGCGGGGGCGAGATTCACCGGGGAGCTGTTTTTT.

The J gene is TRBJ2-1, the V gene TRBV12-3 or TRBV12-4; D possibly corresponds to TRBD2 (6 bases). There are 13 residues in the CDR3. V gave up 6 bases and J gave up 12 bases, with 18 bases separating them. This chain's CDR3 is CASSGTSRGWQFF. Written as DNA, the CDR3 is TGTGCCAGCAGCGGGACTTCGCGAGGATGGCAGTTCTTC.

This clonotype was detected a few times. J is TRBJ1-5 and V is TRBV3-1; D is possibly TRBD1 (5 bases). Germline CDR1 and CDR2: LGHDT and YNNKEL (reference sequence). CDR3 length: 15 amino acids. Trimming stripped 1 base from V and 4 bases from J, with 11 bases between. The CDR3: CASSQVMGGNQPQHF. CDR3 nucleotides: TGTGCCAGCAGCCAAGTCATGGGGGGGAATCAGCCCCAGCATTTT.

This clonotype showed up just a few times. The chain links TRBV7-9 to TRBJ2-5, with D hard to call. Trimming cost V 2 bases and J 5 bases, with 18 bases left between them. The CDR3 consists of 16 residues. From germline, CDR1 is SEHNR and CDR2 FQNEAQ (reference sequence). CDR3 DNA sequence: TGTGCCAGCAGCTTACGCTCGCTAACCTTCAATGAGACCCAGTACTTC. Translating it yields CASSLRSLTFNETQYF.